This T cell receptor beta chain stems from a study of post-analysis software for immune sequencing data (dated by TCRdb to the mid-2010s). Notes on the research overall: Relapsing-remitting, secondary progressive and progressive-relapsing multiple sclerosis were recorded as disease courses, and subtype annotation was lacking for some patients. The multiple sclerosis patient repertoires were compared with around ten previously published healthy control repertoires from donors aged roughly 6 to 25 years. A subset of samples was prepared in parallel using single-end sample barcoding, then pooled and co-amplified after Illumina adapter ligation. The study at large found these results: The multiple sclerosis patient group was slightly younger than the control group. Normalized Chao1 diversity was significantly lower in multiple sclerosis patients than controls, suggesting substantial peripheral T-cell clonal expansion. A handful of TRBV segments, including TRBV5-6, TRBV5-1 and TRBV20-1, were significantly more frequent in patients than controls. Direct clustering with F measure showed strong co-clustering of samples prepared in the same batch, prompting a batch-effect correction.

The method behind the library was PCR. The sequencing machine was an Illumina HiSeq 2500. To reduce PCR and sequencing biases, unique molecular identifiers were built into the TCR beta cDNA libraries. Some 500,000 cDNA molecules were obtained for every 1 to 10 million input T cells, so each molecule roughly corresponded to one T cell. Patient libraries were prepared and sequenced with the same protocol used for the earlier healthy control dataset. Samples belonging to the same batch were prepared together, multiplexed and sequenced on a shared HiSeq lane. As for how the authors treated the data: MIGEC was used to process the raw barcoded reads, and molecular identifier groups with only a single read were discarded before consensus assembly and CDR3 extraction. VDJtools was used for post-analysis of the clonotype tables, with diversity normalized by down-sampling every dataset to the smallest sample size. In repertoire overlap clustering, CDR3 amino acid sequences, but not nucleotide sequences, were matched to correct batch-related cross-sample contamination. Using fastp trimming at Q25 and MiXCR clonotype assembly, TCRdb reanalyzed the public sequencing data and kept in-frame beta chains. Every distinct CDR3 protein forms one entry, paired with its most common genes and DNA. For this entry, the V and J calls and clone size follow TCRdb and not the study's own pipeline. This sample comprises 600,000 to 700,000 distinct CDR3 sequences, approximately 59% of them detected only once. Approximately 11% of the sample goes to the ten largest clones.

Inclusive of the bounding cysteine and phenylalanine, the CDR3 is 15 residues long. Here the CDR3 DNA is all that survives: 45 bases in frame from base 1. In the germline V gene, CDR1 corresponds to ENHRY and CDR2 to SYGVKD. Germline trimming: 2 bases from V, 5 bases from J; junction bases outside gene matches: 6. Points on this clonotype: Its recognized antigen is unknown. It has no much larger one-base neighbor in the sample; base qualities were not kept.

To demonstrate the VDJtools post-analysis software, TCR beta repertoires were profiled from the peripheral blood of 10 to 15 young patients with multiple sclerosis. The multiple sclerosis patients were children and adolescents ranging in age from roughly 6 to 15 years. This TCR came from a girl aged 2 to 9 with multiple sclerosis. The chain is assembled from TRBV10-3 and TRBJ2-5; TRBD1 agrees with 9 junctional bases. Material: blood. For the CDR3, the sequence is CAISEAYRGRETQYF. The DNA sequence is given as TGTGCCATCAGTGAGGCCTACAGGGGGCGGGAGACCCAGTACTTC.